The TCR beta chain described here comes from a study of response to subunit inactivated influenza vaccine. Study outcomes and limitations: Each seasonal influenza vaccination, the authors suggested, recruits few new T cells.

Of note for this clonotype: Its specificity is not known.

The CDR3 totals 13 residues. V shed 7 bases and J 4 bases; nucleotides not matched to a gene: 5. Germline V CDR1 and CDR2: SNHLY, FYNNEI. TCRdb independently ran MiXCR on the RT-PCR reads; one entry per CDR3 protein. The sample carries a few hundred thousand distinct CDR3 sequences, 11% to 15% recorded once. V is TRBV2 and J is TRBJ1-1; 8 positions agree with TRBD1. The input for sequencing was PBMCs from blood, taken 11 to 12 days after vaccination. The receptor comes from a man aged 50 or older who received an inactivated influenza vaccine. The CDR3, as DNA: TGTGCCAGCATGGGGCAGGGGGCCACTGAAGCTTTCTTT. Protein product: CASMGQGATEAFF.